The sequence of this T cell receptor beta chain was determined in a study of cytomegalovirus exposure and HLA in healthy donors. Primers for the PCR totalled 60 Vbeta and 13 Jbeta. Some clones are missing from TCRdb's copy, which holds only in-frame ones; the method was immunoSEQ multiplex PCR. The sample holds 100,000 or so clones, 79% seen once. This CDR3 comprises 20 residues. Sequencing input: PBMCs. This TCR came from a female donor in good health and CMV-seropositive. The J gene is TRBJ2-7, the V gene TRBV12-2; the table's TRBD2 call for D was not verified on the DNA. TRBV12-2 is reported as a pseudogene. As DNA, the CDR3 is TGTGCAAGTCGCTTAGTCCTTGGGACTAGCGGGAGGTTTCATCCCTACGAGCAGTACTTC. It specifies CASRLVLGTSGRFHPYEQYF.